The following is a TCR beta chain sequence with its context. These data belong to a study of blood T cell repertoires in COVID-19. On the study more broadly: The analysed material was cDNA or gDNA that came from T cells, B-cell-depleted T cells, or PBMCs.

The Seattle patients, enrolled during active infection, were followed longitudinally. TCRdb's copy holds only in-frame clones and misses some; the assay was immunoSEQ multiplex PCR. Altogether 400,000 to 450,000 clones are present, around nine tenths being singletons, with the ten largest covering 0.75% to 0.85%. CDR1 is KGHDR, CDR2 SFDVKD, per germline. V shed 6 bases, J shed 3 bases, and the junction held 4 bases outside the gene matches. The CDR3 runs to 14 residues. This TCR derives from a man aged 18 to 35 with COVID-19, enrolled during active disease. The chain carries TRBV24-1 and TRBJ2-5; 9 nucleotides match TRBD2. Sequenced: peripheral blood. The CDR3 DNA is TGTGCCACCAGTAAGGGACTAGCAGAAGAGACCCAGTACTTC. Translation gives CATSKGLAEETQYF.